These 27 T cell receptor beta chains originate from one sample sequenced in a study of technical replicates of blood from a handful of donors. Clones were read by immunoSEQ multiplex PCR, and TCRdb kept only the in-frame ones, dropping some. In the table there are over 75,000 clones, approximately 97% of which are singletons. The sample comprised T cells isolated from PBMCs. All receptors come from a human donor in good health.

J is TRBJ2-7 and V is TRBV29-1; TRBD1 matches 10 bases. Per germline, CDR1 SQVTM and CDR2 ANQGSEA. The CDR3 runs 13 residues. V trimming: 4 bases; J trimming: 2 bases; junction bases outside the gene matches: 2. As DNA, the CDR3 is TGCAGCGTTGGGACAGGGGGGCCCTACGAGCAGTACTTC. Its translation is CSVGTGGPYEQYF.

V is TRBV27 and J is TRBJ2-3, with TRBD2 identical over 7 bases. The V and J ends lost 10 bases and 5 bases, in that order; junction bases with no gene match: 3. Germline CDR1 MNHEY, CDR2 SMNVEV (reference sequence). CDR3 length equals 11 residues. In nucleotides, the CDR3 is TGTGCCACCGTAGCGGGAGATACGCAGTATTTT. This gives the protein CATVAGDTQYF.

The CDR3 DNA reads TGTGCCAGCAGCTCGCTCGGGACAAGCGACGATGAGCAGTTCTTC. Its translation: CASSSLGTSDDEQFF. V gene TRBV7-6 combines with J gene TRBJ2-1; D is perhaps TRBD1 (6 bases). The CDR3 has 15 amino acids. V was shortened by 4 bases and J by 8 bases, with 18 bases between the two germline ends. Germline CDR1 reads SGHVS; CDR2 reads FNYEAQ.

This clone appeared a single time. J is TRBJ1-1 and V is TRBV5-1; weak D call: TRBD1 (5 bases). V was pared by 2 bases and J by 7 bases, with 12 bases between. The CDR3 length is 13 residues. Germline-derived CDR1 and CDR2 are SGHRS and YFSETQ. CDR3 coding DNA: TGCGCCAGCAGCTTCTTGGGGCAGGGTGAAGCTTTCTTT. Translating gives CASSFLGQGEAFF.

The rearrangement uses TRBV2 and TRBJ2-5, with 7 nucleotides matching TRBD2. The CDR3 length is 12 residues. Germline assignment: CDR1 SNHLY and CDR2 FYNNEI. The V segment lost 5 bases and the J segment 13 bases; nucleotides outside the gene matches: 10. CDR3 DNA sequence: TGTGCCAGCAGTTCCCTGGGACTACCAGGGTACTTC. It codes for CASSSLGLPGYF.

V usage is TRBV5-6 and J usage is TRBJ2-5, with D uncertain. The V and J ends lost 3 bases and 4 bases respectively, with 13 bases between them. Germline lookup yields CDR1 SGHDT and CDR2 YYEEEE. The CDR3 length is 14 residues. The CDR3 DNA sequence: TGTGCCAGCAGCTCCCCGTTGAGGCCAGAGACCCAGTACTTC. Protein: CASSSPLRPETQYF.

The CDR3 is CASSLVDNYEQYF. Here the CDR3 DNA reads TGTGCCAGCAGCTTGGTGGACAACTACGAGCAGTACTTC. This chain joins TRBV5-6 and TRBJ2-7; weak D call: TRBD1 (5 bases). V gave up 0 bases and J gave up 3 bases, with 7 bases separating them. Germline loops: CDR1 SGHDT, CDR2 YYEEEE. The CDR3 extends over 13 amino acids.

In DNA, the CDR3 is TGCAGAGGAACAGGGGGCACTGAAGCTTTCTTT. This codes for CRGTGGTEAFF. The chain employs TRBV20-1 and TRBJ1-1, with 8 nucleotides matching TRBD1. This CDR3 spans 11 amino acids. The V gene's germline CDR1 is DFQATT and CDR2 SNEGSKA (reference sequence).

The gene calls are TRBV11-3 and TRBJ2-1, with 7 bases matching TRBD2. CDR3 length: 15 residues. CDR1 is SGHNT, CDR2 YENEEA, per germline. After removal of 5 bases from V and 9 bases from J, the junction contained 13 bases not matched to a gene. This CDR3 is CASSPSPALATEQFF. The DNA of the CDR3 is TGTGCCAGCAGCCCTAGCCCCGCACTAGCGACTGAGCAGTTCTTC.

This chain uses TRBV30 with TRBJ2-3; 8 bases map to TRBD2. CDR1 GTSNPN and CDR2 SVGIG come from the germline V gene (reference sequence). The V gene end was trimmed by 0 bases and the J gene end by 3 bases; junction bases not matched to a gene: 8. CDR3 length: 16 amino acids. The CDR3 reads CAWSVLGTSGTDTQYF. CDR3 DNA sequence: TGTGCCTGGAGTGTACTCGGGACTAGTGGGACAGATACGCAGTATTTT.

The chain links TRBV10-3 to TRBJ2-1, with TRBD2 identical over 12 bases. Germline CDR1 reads ENHRY; CDR2 reads SYGVKD. With 5 bases clipped from V and 5 bases from J, the junction kept 4 bases outside the gene matches. The CDR3 is 15 residues long. CDR3 coding DNA: TGTGCCATCAGTCTTCGGACTAGCGGGGACAATGAGCAGTTCTTC. It yields the protein CAISLRTSGDNEQFF.

The chain uses TRBV7-2 and TRBJ1-2; tentatively, D is TRBD1 (5 bases). The CDR3 loop spans 15 amino acids. Trimming cost V 1 base and J 3 bases, with 12 bases left between them. Germline V gene data show CDR1 as SGHTA and CDR2 as FQGNSA. The CDR3 DNA follows: TGTGCCAGCAGCTTAGGGCAGGGTATTGACTATGGCTACACCTTC. This encodes CASSLGQGIDYGYTF.

Only a few counts were recorded for this clone. The chain has TRBV6-1 and TRBJ2-1, with 9 bases fitting TRBD1. The length of the CDR3 is 15 residues. Germline-derived CDR1 and CDR2 are MNHNS and SASEGT. Losses at the gene ends were 4 bases for V and 3 bases for J; bases not matched to a gene: 4. The CDR3: CASSARTGVYNEQFF. CDR3 in DNA: TGTGCCAGCAGTGCCCGGACAGGGGTCTACAATGAGCAGTTCTTC.

The chain couples TRBV27 to TRBJ2-7; D is ambiguous. Germline assignment: CDR1 MNHEY and CDR2 SMNVEV (reference sequence). V lost 1 base, J lost 5 bases, and 24 bases lay in between. CDR3 length: 18 residues. The CDR3 DNA reads as TGTGCCAGCAGTTTATGGGTATTGACCTCCGGGTCCTCTCACGAGCAGTACTTC. It encodes CASSLWVLTSGSSHEQYF.

The chain employs TRBV28 and TRBJ1-2; 10 bases are a match to TRBD1. CDR1 is MDHEN and CDR2 is SYDVKM in the germline V gene. The CDR3 is made up of 12 amino acids. V was pared by 8 bases and J by 4 bases, with 1 base of the junction left unmatched. The CDR3 reads CASDRGPYGYTF. The CDR3 DNA sequence: TGTGCCAGCGACAGGGGGCCCTATGGCTACACCTTC.

This chain uses TRBV27 with TRBJ1-1; D ambiguous. Germline V gives CDR1 MNHEY, CDR2 SMNVEV (reference sequence). This CDR3 region has 15 residues. The V gene lost 1 base and the J gene lost 1 base, with 10 bases spanning the gap. CDR3 in amino acids: CASSLLGQANTEAFF. The CDR3 coding sequence is TGTGCCAGCAGTTTATTAGGTCAGGCGAACACTGAAGCTTTCTTT.

The J gene is TRBJ2-1, the V gene TRBV7-9, with 8 bases identical to TRBD1. The CDR3 contains 16 residues. Germline V gene lookup returns CDR1 SEHNR and CDR2 FQNEAQ (reference sequence). The ends lost 5 bases at V and 3 bases at J; junction bases unmatched: 9. The CDR3 DNA reads as TGTGCCAGCAGCGCCGCCGGGACAGGCAACTACAATGAGCAGTTCTTC. Translated: CASSAAGTGNYNEQFF.

The chain carries TRBV20-1 and TRBJ1-5, with D unresolved. This CDR3 comprises 11 residues. V lost 4 bases, J lost 8 bases, and 9 bases lay in between. Germline CDR1 is DFQATT and CDR2 is SNEGSKA (reference sequence). The CDR3 DNA follows: TGCAGTGCTATTTCAGGCGAGCCCCAGCATTTT. This gives the protein CSAISGEPQHF.

This chain links TRBV4-1 with TRBJ2-1; D remains ambiguous. CDR3 length: 13 residues. V was shortened by 0 bases and J by 7 bases, with 7 bases between the two germline ends. Germline CDR1 and CDR2: MGHRA and YSYEKL. The CDR3 here is CASSQEERNEQFF. As DNA, the CDR3 is TGCGCCAGCAGCCAAGAGGAGCGAAATGAGCAGTTCTTC.

The V and J genes are TRBV2 and TRBJ2-2; D might be TRBD2 (5 bases). The CDR3 contains 17 residues. V shed 0 bases and J shed 7 bases, with 18 bases lying between them. Germline assignment: CDR1 SNHLY and CDR2 FYNNEI. DNA for the CDR3: TGTGCCAGCAGTGAAGCGCCCCCCGTAAAGGAGGACGGGGAGCTGTTTTTT. It encodes CASSEAPPVKEDGELFF.

The rearrangement uses TRBV28 and TRBJ2-7, with TRBD2 as a possible D gene (6 bases). This CDR3 spans 13 amino acids. V gave up 4 bases and J gave up 6 bases, with 13 bases separating them. Germline V gene data show CDR1 as MDHEN and CDR2 as SYDVKM. Here the CDR3 reads CASSSGLPPEQYF. The CDR3 DNA follows: TGTGCCAGCAGTTCCGGACTACCCCCCGAGCAGTACTTC. Full variable domain (remainder filled in from reference TRBV28 and TRBJ2-7): DVKVTQSSRYLVKRTGEKVFLECVQDMDHENMFWYRQDPGLGLRLIYFSYDVKMKEKGDIPEGYSVSREKKERFSLILESASTNQTSMYLCASSSGLPPEQYFGPGTRLTVT.

The CDR3 protein is CASSLYGSGTTEAFF. CDR3 in DNA: TGTGCCAGCAGTTTATACGGGTCGGGAACAACTGAAGCTTTCTTT. The chain combines TRBV6-5 with TRBJ1-1; D uncertain. From germline, CDR1 is MNHEY and CDR2 SVGAGI. Trimming cost V 4 bases and J 5 bases, with 17 bases left between them. The CDR3 is made up of 15 amino acids.

The V call is TRBV6-1, the J call TRBJ2-1; possible D gene TRBD2, 5 bases. V was trimmed by 10 bases and J by 3 bases, leaving 10 bases between them. Germline values: CDR1 MNHNS, CDR2 SASEGT. The CDR3 has 12 amino acids. The CDR3 bases are TGTGCCACCCTAGCCCTCTACAATGAGCAGTTCTTC. It specifies CATLALYNEQFF.

The chain uses TRBV5-4 and TRBJ2-1, with TRBD2 matching 13 bases. The V segment lost 4 bases and the J segment 3 bases; nucleotides outside the gene matches: 7. This CDR3 spans 17 amino acids. CDR1 is SGHNT, CDR2 YYREEE, per germline (reference sequence). CDR3 nucleotide sequence: TGTGCCAGCAGCGATACTAGCGGGAGGGCCAACTACAATGAGCAGTTCTTC. It translates to CASSDTSGRANYNEQFF.

This chain connects TRBV5-4 to TRBJ2-1; 7 bases fit TRBD2. Germline V gene lookup returns CDR1 SGHNT and CDR2 YYREEE (reference sequence). The CDR3 extends over 15 amino acids. Germline trimming cut 5 bases from V and 0 bases from J; bases unmatched to any gene: 5. The CDR3 sequence is CASSPERGSYNEQFF. The CDR3 DNA reads as TGTGCCAGCAGTCCAGAGCGGGGCTCCTACAATGAGCAGTTCTTC.

The genes are TRBV5-1 and TRBJ2-5; tentative D call: TRBD1 (5 bases). The CDR3 has 14 residues. Germline assignment: CDR1 SGHRS and CDR2 YFSETQ. V was trimmed by 4 bases and J by 5 bases, leaving 15 bases between them. The CDR3 DNA follows: TGCGCCAGCAGCCCGGATGCAGGGATCGAGACCCAGTACTTC. Translated: CASSPDAGIETQYF.

The rearrangement joins TRBV5-5 to TRBJ1-4; TRBD1 matches at 11 bases. The CDR3 contains 16 residues. Trimming took 2 bases from V and 5 from J; bases not matched to a gene: 5. CDR1 and CDR2 from the germline V gene are SGHKS and YYEKEE (reference sequence). CDR3 bases: TGTGCCAGCAGCTTACGGACAGGGGGCAAAAATGAAAAACTGTTTTTT. It translates to CASSLRTGGKNEKLFF.